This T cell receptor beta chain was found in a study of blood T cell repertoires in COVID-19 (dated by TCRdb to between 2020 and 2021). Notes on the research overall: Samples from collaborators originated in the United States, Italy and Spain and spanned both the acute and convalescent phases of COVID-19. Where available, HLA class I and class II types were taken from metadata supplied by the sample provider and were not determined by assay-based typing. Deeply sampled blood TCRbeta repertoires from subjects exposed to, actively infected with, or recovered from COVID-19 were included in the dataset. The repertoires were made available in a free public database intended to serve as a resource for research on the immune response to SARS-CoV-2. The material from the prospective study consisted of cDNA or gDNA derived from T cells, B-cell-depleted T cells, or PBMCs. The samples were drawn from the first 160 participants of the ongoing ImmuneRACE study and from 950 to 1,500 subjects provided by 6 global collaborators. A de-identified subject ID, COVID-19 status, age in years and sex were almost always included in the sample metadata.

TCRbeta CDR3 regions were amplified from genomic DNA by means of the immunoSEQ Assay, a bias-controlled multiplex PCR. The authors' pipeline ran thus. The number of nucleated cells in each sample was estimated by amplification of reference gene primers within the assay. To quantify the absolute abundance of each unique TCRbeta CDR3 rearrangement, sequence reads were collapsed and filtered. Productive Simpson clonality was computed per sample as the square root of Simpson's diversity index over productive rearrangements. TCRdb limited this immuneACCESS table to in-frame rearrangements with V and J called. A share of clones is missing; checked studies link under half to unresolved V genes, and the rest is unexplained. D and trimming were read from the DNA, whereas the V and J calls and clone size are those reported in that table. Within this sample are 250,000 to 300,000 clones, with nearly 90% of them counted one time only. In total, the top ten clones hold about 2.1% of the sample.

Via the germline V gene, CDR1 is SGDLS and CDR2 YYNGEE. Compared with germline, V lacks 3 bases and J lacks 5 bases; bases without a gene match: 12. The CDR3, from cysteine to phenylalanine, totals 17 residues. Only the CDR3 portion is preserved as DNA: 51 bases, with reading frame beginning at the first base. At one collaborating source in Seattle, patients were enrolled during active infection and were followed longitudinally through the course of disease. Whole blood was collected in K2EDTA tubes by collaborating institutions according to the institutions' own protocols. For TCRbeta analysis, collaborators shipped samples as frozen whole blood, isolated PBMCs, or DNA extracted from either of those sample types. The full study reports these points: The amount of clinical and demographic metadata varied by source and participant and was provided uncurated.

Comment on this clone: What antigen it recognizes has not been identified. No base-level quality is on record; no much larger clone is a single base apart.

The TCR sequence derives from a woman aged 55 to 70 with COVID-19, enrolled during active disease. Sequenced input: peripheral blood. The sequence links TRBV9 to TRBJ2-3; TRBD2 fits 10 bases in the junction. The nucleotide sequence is TGTGCCAGCAGCGCGATTCCGCAGCGGGGGGGAGTAGATACGCAGTATTTT. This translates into CASSAIPQRGGVDTQYF.